A selection of T cell receptor beta chains follows, all from one sample in a study of shared clonotypes between healthy human individuals. The method was immunoSEQ multiplex PCR; TCRdb's version includes in-frame clones alone and lacks a portion of them. The table shows about 2 million clones, with roughly 95% occurring only once. Sequencing was done on a sample of naive CD8+ T cells sorted from blood. Receptors originate from a man younger than 35 in good health. Each CDR3 is given with its conserved first and last residue. A D gene is named only where the DNA matches it firmly. Expanded clones are given a class, and other clones once, few, many or no size at all.

>once|TRBJ1-5|TRBV19|NA
CASTTDLEYQPQHF
TGTGCCAGTACGACAGATCTTGAATATCAGCCCCAGCATTTT
>NA|TRBJ1-5|TRBV30|NA
CAWKPTGPDQPQHF
TGTGCCTGGAAGCCCACCGGGCCCGATCAGCCCCAGCATTTT
>NA|TRBJ2-1|TRBV7-9|TRBD2
CASSIYRGDSYNEQFF
TGTGCCAGCAGCATCTACCGGGGGGACTCCTACAATGAGCAGTTCTTC
>NA|TRBJ1-3|TRBV15|TRBD1
CAAGDRLTGNTIYF
TGTGCCGCCGGGGACAGGCTAACTGGAAACACCATATATTTT
>NA|TRBJ2-7|TRBV7-2|NA
CASSLAGTGGEQYF
TGTGCCAGCAGCTTAGCAGGCACGGGTGGGGAGCAGTACTTC
>NA|TRBJ2-7|TRBV27|TRBD1
CASGPDRVSSYEQYF
TGTGCCAGCGGACCGGACAGGGTTAGCTCCTACGAGCAGTACTTC
>NA|TRBJ2-6|TRBV9|NA
CASSVDVSGANVLTF
TGTGCCAGCAGCGTAGACGTGTCTGGGGCCAACGTCCTGACTTTC
>NA|TRBJ2-5|TRBV30|NA
CAWGGSQETQYF
TGTGCCTGGGGGGGCAGTCAAGAGACCCAGTACTTC
>NA|TRBJ1-1|TRBV5-1|TRBD1
CASGLTGGSNTEAFF
TGCGCCAGTGGACTGACAGGGGGGTCGAACACTGAAGCTTTCTTT
>NA|TRBJ2-5|TRBV7-6|NA
CASTPYGEGLETQYF
TGTGCCAGCACCCCCTATGGGGAAGGGTTAGAGACCCAGTACTTC
>NA|TRBJ1-1|TRBV25-1|NA
CASSELHTEAFF
TGTGCCAGCAGTGAATTACACACTGAAGCTTTCTTT
>NA|TRBJ2-1|TRBV9|NA
CASSVAGAPYNEQFF
TGTGCCAGCAGCGTAGCGGGGGCCCCCTACAATGAGCAGTTCTTC
>NA|TRBJ2-7|TRBV9|NA
CASSGSIMGYEQYF
TGTGCCAGCAGCGGATCAATTATGGGCTACGAGCAGTACTTC
>NA|TRBJ1-2|TRBV4-3|NA
CASSQEMGLKWSYTF
TGCGCCAGCAGCCAAGAGATGGGGCTGAAATGGAGCTACACCTTC
>NA|TRBJ2-7|TRBV27|TRBD2
CASSSGSLHEQYF
TGTGCCAGCTCAAGCGGGAGTCTTCACGAGCAGTACTTC
>NA|TRBJ2-1|TRBV7-2|TRBD1
CASSMTGTGSYNEQFF
TGTGCCAGCAGCATGACCGGGACAGGTTCCTACAATGAGCAGTTCTTC
>NA|TRBJ2-3|TRBV6-5|NA
CASSYAVDPDTQYF
TGTGCCAGCAGTTACGCCGTGGATCCAGATACGCAGTATTTT
>NA|TRBJ2-1|TRBV5-6|NA
CASSLLAFPNEQFF
TGTGCCAGCAGCTTGTTAGCGTTTCCCAATGAGCAGTTCTTC
>NA|TRBJ1-4|TRBV9|NA
CASSVDDNPGEKLFF
TGTGCCAGCAGCGTAGATGACAACCCAGGAGAAAAACTGTTTTTT
>NA|TRBJ2-7|TRBV5-1|NA
CASSLDYPYEQYF
TGCGCCAGCAGCTTGGACTACCCCTACGAGCAGTACTTC
>NA|TRBJ1-2|TRBV29-1|NA
CSVVGENYGYTF
TGCAGCGTTGTTGGCGAGAACTATGGCTACACCTTC
>NA|TRBJ2-3|TRBV6-5|NA
CASSYSFDSTDTQYF
TGTGCCAGCAGTTACTCGTTTGACAGCACAGATACGCAGTATTTT
>NA|TRBJ2-2|TRBV9|TRBD1
CASDRDGSGELFF
TGTGCCAGTGACAGGGACGGTTCCGGGGAGCTGTTTTTT
>NA|TRBJ2-7|TRBV6-5|TRBD1
CASSETGQGKYEQYF
TGTGCCAGCAGCGAAACGGGACAGGGGAAATACGAGCAGTACTTC
>once|TRBJ1-3|TRBV11-2|NA
CASSLSDDGNTIYF
TGTGCCAGCAGCTTATCCGACGATGGAAACACCATATATTTT
>once|TRBJ2-7|TRBV28|NA
CASTQSPPTGVLYEQYF
TGTGCCAGCACCCAATCACCCCCGACTGGGGTACTCTACGAGCAGTACTTC
>NA|TRBJ1-4|TRBV14|NA
CASSPRGFEKLFF
TGTGCCAGCAGTCCGAGGGGGTTCGAAAAACTGTTTTTT
>NA|TRBJ2-1|TRBV27|NA
CASSFRGTSYNEQFF
TGTGCCAGCAGTTTTCGCGGTACCTCCTACAATGAGCAGTTCTTC
>NA|TRBJ1-2|TRBV20-1|NA
CSARGSDGYTF
TGCTCTGCACGGGGGTCAGATGGCTACACCTTC
>NA|TRBJ1-2|TRBV28|NA
CASSLSTDGHYYGYTF
TGTGCCAGCAGTTTATCCACCGACGGGCACTACTATGGCTACACCTTC
>once|TRBJ2-7|TRBV27|TRBD2
CASSLLAGEQYF
TGTGCCAGCAGTTTGTTAGCGGGGGAGCAGTACTTC
>NA|TRBJ2-3|TRBV7-9|TRBD1
CASSPRDRGNTDTQYF
TGTGCCAGCAGCCCACGGGACAGGGGCAACACAGATACGCAGTATTTT
>NA|TRBJ1-5|TRBV6-1|NA
CASTGAQYSNQPQHF
TGTGCCAGCACCGGGGCCCAATATAGCAATCAGCCCCAGCATTTT
>once|TRBJ2-5|TRBV29-1|NA
CSVDEFGVRETQYF
TGCAGCGTTGATGAGTTTGGGGTTCGAGAGACCCAGTACTTC
>NA|TRBJ2-7|TRBV7-2|NA
CASSWANNRDEQYF
TGTGCCAGCAGCTGGGCAAACAATAGGGACGAGCAGTACTTC
>once|TRBJ2-5|TRBV7-8|NA
CASTYGPEETQYF
TGTGCCAGCACCTACGGCCCAGAAGAGACCCAGTACTTC
>NA|TRBJ2-2|TRBV7-6|TRBD2
CASSPAGGSGAGELFF
TGTGCCAGCAGCCCAGCGGGAGGTTCAGGAGCCGGGGAGCTGTTTTTT
>NA|TRBJ2-7|TRBV2|TRBD2
CATARGYEQYF
TGTGCCACGGCGCGGGGGTACGAGCAGTACTTC
>NA|TRBJ1-2|TRBV5-8|NA
CASSFGYYGYTF
TGTGCCAGCAGCTTCGGGTACTATGGCTACACCTTC
>NA|TRBJ1-1|TRBV7-9|NA
CASSPWGSDTEAFF
TGTGCCAGCAGCCCGTGGGGTTCGGACACTGAAGCTTTCTTT
>once|TRBJ1-1|TRBV7-6|NA
CASSLGGLMNTEAFF
TGTGCCAGCAGCTTAGGGGGACTAATGAACACTGAAGCTTTCTTT
>NA|TRBJ2-2|TRBV27|TRBD1
CASRTGVNTGELFF
TGTGCCAGCCGTACAGGGGTGAACACCGGGGAGCTGTTTTTT
>NA|TRBJ2-3|TRBV7-8|NA
CASSGRAVDTDTQYF
TGTGCCAGCAGCGGCAGGGCGGTGGACACAGATACGCAGTATTTT
>NA|TRBJ1-1|TRBV28|NA
CASSPHEGSMNTEAFF
TGTGCCAGCAGTCCCCACGAAGGTAGTATGAACACTGAAGCTTTCTTT
>NA|TRBJ1-4|TRBV7-9|NA
CASRALAGDFNEKLFF
TGTGCCAGCAGGGCCCTAGCCGGGGACTTTAATGAAAAACTGTTTTTT
>NA|TRBJ1-5|TRBV4-1|TRBD1
CASSQDLVPDRGEPQHF
TGCGCCAGCAGCCAAGATCTGGTCCCGGACAGGGGGGAGCCCCAGCATTTT
>NA|TRBJ2-7|TRBV6-1|TRBD1
CASSGTGASYEQYF
TGTGCCAGCAGTGGGACAGGGGCCTCCTACGAGCAGTACTTC
>NA|TRBJ2-3|TRBV9|TRBD1
CASSVTGASPDTQYF
TGTGCCAGCAGCGTAACAGGGGCCTCGCCAGATACGCAGTATTTT
>once|TRBJ2-7|TRBV7-3|TRBD2
CASSSSGGASYEQYF
TGTGCCAGCAGCTCTAGCGGGGGGGCCTCGTACGAGCAGTACTTC
>NA|TRBJ2-7|TRBV6-6|TRBD2
CASSSGLAGYEQYF
TGTGCCAGCAGTTCGGGACTAGCGGGCTACGAGCAGTACTTC
>NA|TRBJ2-5|TRBV12-5|TRBD1
CASGLGQLEETQYF
TGTGCTAGTGGACTGGGACAGCTTGAAGAGACCCAGTACTTC
>NA|TRBJ2-7|TRBV7-8|TRBD2
CASSLAGVSAEQYF
TGTGCCAGCAGCCTAGCGGGAGTATCTGCCGAGCAGTACTTC